These 18 T cell receptor beta chains came from one sample sequenced in a study of blood T cell repertoires in COVID-19. The method was immunoSEQ multiplex PCR; TCRdb's version includes in-frame clones alone and lacks a portion of them. The table shows 180,000 or so clones, with around 90% occurring only once. The sample consisted of peripheral blood. The receptors shown here come from a man between 40 and 49 years old with acute or convalescent COVID-19.

This rearrangement joins TRBV7-2 to TRBJ2-7, with 8 bases aligning to TRBD2. V was clipped by 3 bases and J by 9 bases; unmatched bases: 10. CDR3 length: 14 amino acids. Germline CDR1 SGHTA, CDR2 FQGNSA. CDR3 in DNA: TGTGCCAGCAGCTTCCAGTCGGCGGGGGGCGGGCAGTACTTC. Translated: CASSFQSAGGGQYF.

This sequence joins TRBV2 and TRBJ1-5; 8 bases are shared with TRBD1. V gave up 6 bases and J gave up 0 bases; unmatched junction bases: 7. The germline V gene has CDR1 SNHLY and CDR2 FYNNEI. The CDR3 is made up of 16 amino acids. The CDR3 is CASSATGVNSNQPQHF. DNA of the CDR3: TGTGCCAGCAGCGCGACAGGGGTCAATAGCAATCAGCCCCAGCATTTT.

The J gene is TRBJ2-3, the V gene TRBV5-8; weak D call: TRBD2 (6 bases). The CDR3 is made up of 15 amino acids. Germline loops: CDR1 SGHTS, CDR2 YDEGEE. The V and J ends lost 4 bases and 3 bases respectively, with 15 bases between them. The CDR3 coding sequence is TGTGCCAGCAGCCGTCGGGGGATACAAACAGATACGCAGTATTTT. Amino acid sequence: CASSRRGIQTDTQYF.

This clone appeared once. The chain recombines TRBV6-5 with TRBJ1-2; TRBD1 aligns across 7 bases. Germline V gives CDR1 MNHEY, CDR2 SVGAGI. V shed 1 base, J shed 7 bases, and the junction held 3 bases outside the gene matches. The CDR3 has 13 residues. CDR3 amino acids: CASSYFRDSGYTF. CDR3 DNA sequence: TGTGCCAGCAGTTACTTCCGGGACAGTGGCTACACCTTC.

The chain uses TRBV7-8 and TRBJ1-2, with 8 nucleotides matching TRBD1. CDR1 is SGHVS, CDR2 FQNEAQ, per germline. V gave up 4 bases and J gave up 8 bases; unmatched junction bases: 12. The CDR3 has 15 residues. CDR3 coding DNA: TGTGCCAGCAGCTACTACTTGGCAGGGGGCATAGGCTACACCTTC. This encodes CASSYYLAGGIGYTF.

The chain employs TRBV9 and TRBJ1-5; D might be TRBD1 (5 bases). V lost 7 bases and J 0 bases, leaving 8 bases between the germline ends. The CDR3 runs to 13 residues. Germline V lookup: CDR1 SGDLS, CDR2 YYNGEE. CDR3 sequence reads: CASGADSNQPQHF. As DNA, the CDR3 is TGTGCCAGCGGGGCGGATAGCAATCAGCCCCAGCATTTT.

The chain's CDR3 is CASSQDSFEAFF. The DNA of the CDR3 is TGTGCCAGCAGCCAAGACAGTTTTGAAGCTTTCTTT. The chain recombines TRBV7-2 with TRBJ1-1; the D gene is possibly TRBD1 (5 bases). Germline V gives CDR1 SGHTA, CDR2 FQGNSA. With 5 bases removed from V and 7 bases from J, the gap between germline ends came to 11 bases. CDR3 length: 12 residues.

CDR3: CASTIQGNTGELFF. CDR3 DNA: TGTGCCAGCACTATCCAGGGGAACACCGGGGAGCTGTTTTTT. V and J are TRBV6-6 and TRBJ2-2; D might be TRBD1 (5 bases). Germline CDR1 and CDR2: MNHNY and SVGAGI (reference sequence). CDR3 length: 14 residues. Between the trimmed V and J ends, which lost 7 bases and 1 base, there was a span of 10 bases.

This clone came up once. The genes are TRBV6-5 and TRBJ1-1, with 7 nucleotides matching TRBD1. The germline gives CDR1 MNHEY, CDR2 SVGAGI. There are 15 residues in the CDR3. V was clipped by 3 bases and J by 6 bases; unmatched bases: 10. This CDR3 reads CASSYSGRGVPEAFF. Here the CDR3 DNA reads TGTGCCAGCAGTTATAGTGGCAGGGGGGTCCCTGAAGCTTTCTTT.

On this clone: The missing conserved phenylalanine or tryptophan at the end of this CDR3 makes a read error likely. It is unclear where the CDR3 begins or ends on the DNA, so no DNA is shown, and the CDR3 is as TCRdb lists it. The chain uses TRBV2 and TRBJ2-3; the tabulated D call, TRBD1, remains unverified against the DNA. The CDR3 numbers 15 amino acids, ends counted. Germline values: CDR1 SNHLY, CDR2 FYNNEI. This CDR3 is CASSEARSGRVNPDY.

The chain joins TRBV28 to TRBJ1-1, with D unclear. This CDR3 has 16 residues. CDR1 and CDR2 from the germline V gene are MDHEN and SYDVKM. V gave up 6 bases and J gave up 0 bases, with 17 bases separating them. CDR3 in DNA: TGTGCCAGCAGGCATTCAGCTAGGAACTTGAACACTGAAGCTTTCTTT. Translation: CASRHSARNLNTEAFF.

V gene TRBV14 combines with J gene TRBJ2-7, with D possibly being TRBD2 (6 bases). V lost 4 bases, J lost 2 bases, and 15 bases lay in between. Germline CDR1 is SGHDN and CDR2 is FVKESK. The CDR3 is made up of 15 amino acids. This CDR3 is CASSRRSSAAYEQYF. The CDR3 bases are TGTGCCAGCAGCCGCCGATCTAGCGCCGCCTACGAGCAGTACTTC.

The chain links TRBV19 to TRBJ1-6, with 7 bases aligning to TRBD1. Germline-derived CDR1 and CDR2 are LNHDA and SQIVND (reference sequence). The ends lost 5 bases at V and 13 bases at J; junction bases unmatched: 5. CDR3 length: 12 residues. This CDR3 reads CASSADRAPLHF. The CDR3 DNA follows: TGTGCCAGTAGTGCCGACAGGGCGCCCCTCCACTTT.

The rearrangement uses TRBV9 and TRBJ2-7; weak D call: TRBD2 (6 bases). Per germline, CDR1 SGDLS and CDR2 YYNGEE. The CDR3 contains 15 residues. Trimming removed 0 bases at V and 2 bases at J, with 12 bases between. The CDR3 DNA reads TGTGCCAGCAGCGTAGGGACGGGGGTGACCTACGAGCAGTACTTC. Translating it yields CASSVGTGVTYEQYF.

Here the CDR3 DNA reads TGTGCCAGCAGCGTAGGGGTTGCGGGCCAAGAGACCCAGTACTTC. Translating it yields CASSVGVAGQETQYF. This chain uses TRBV9 with TRBJ2-5; the D gene is possibly TRBD2 (5 bases). The V end was cut by 0 bases, the J end by 1 base, with 10 bases between. Germline CDR1 reads SGDLS; CDR2 reads YYNGEE. The CDR3 extends over 15 amino acids.

This clone was recorded only once. This sequence joins TRBV5-4 and TRBJ2-2, with D possibly matching TRBD2 (6 bases). The CDR3 contains 15 residues. Germline values: CDR1 SGHNT, CDR2 YYREEE (reference sequence). V was trimmed by 3 bases and J by 1 base, leaving 10 bases between them. CDR3 nucleotide sequence: TGTGCCAGCAGCTCCGGGACTTTGAACACCGGGGAGCTGTTTTTT. Translated, it gives CASSSGTLNTGELFF.

V is TRBV19 and J is TRBJ1-4, with D possibly being TRBD1 (6 bases). The CDR3 is 15 amino acids. Trimming took 8 bases from V and 1 from J, leaving 14 bases between them. CDR1 and CDR2 from the germline V gene are LNHDA and SQIVND (reference sequence). The CDR3 nucleotides read TGTGCCAGTCGTGGACAGCACCAAACTAATGAAAAACTGTTTTTT. Protein sequence: CASRGQHQTNEKLFF.

The J gene is TRBJ2-7, the V gene TRBV7-2, with 7 bases matching TRBD1. Per the germline V gene, CDR1 is SGHTA and CDR2 is FQGNSA. J lost 5 bases, V lost 0 bases, and 10 bases had no gene match. CDR3 size: 16 residues. The CDR3 here is CASSLAQTGFKNEQYF. The CDR3 DNA follows: TGTGCCAGCAGCTTAGCTCAGACAGGGTTTAAGAACGAGCAGTACTTC.